These 3 T cell receptor beta chains were sequenced from one sample in a study of control samples from healthy donors and cancer patients. The data were produced by immunoSEQ multiplex PCR, yet TCRdb's version contains in-frame clones alone and is incomplete. The table shows under 150,000 clones, with roughly 89% occurring only once. The sequenced sample consisted of PBMCs. The receptors were sampled from a man aged 50-59 years with head and neck cancer.

The chain combines TRBV5-1 with TRBJ2-1; a possible D gene is TRBD1 (6 bases). Trimming took off 1 base at V and 7 bases at J, with 15 bases between the two ends. Germline V gene data show CDR1 as SGHRS and CDR2 as YFSETQ. The CDR3 is 15 amino acids. DNA for the CDR3: TGCGCCAGCAGCTTGCGGCAGGGGATGGCGAATGAGCAGTTCTTC. It codes for CASSLRQGMANEQFF.

The chain has TRBV11-2 and TRBJ2-1; TRBD2 aligns across 10 bases. With V trimmed by 4 bases and J by 10 bases, 10 bases remained unmatched. CDR1 is SGHAT and CDR2 is FQNNGV in the germline V gene. The CDR3 contains 15 residues. The CDR3 region has the DNA TGTGCCAGCAGCTCCCCTTTTCTAGCGGGAGCGGAGCAGTTCTTC. Protein sequence: CASSSPFLAGAEQFF.

V and J are TRBV19 and TRBJ2-7; D possibly uses TRBD1 or TRBD2 (5 bases each). The CDR3 spans 14 residues. Germline CDR1 LNHDA, CDR2 SQIVND (reference sequence). With 6 bases removed from V and 2 bases from J, the gap between germline ends came to 14 bases. CDR3 sequence: CASSSTTGPYEQYF. Written as DNA, the CDR3 is TGTGCCAGTAGCTCGACTACAGGACCCTACGAGCAGTACTTC.